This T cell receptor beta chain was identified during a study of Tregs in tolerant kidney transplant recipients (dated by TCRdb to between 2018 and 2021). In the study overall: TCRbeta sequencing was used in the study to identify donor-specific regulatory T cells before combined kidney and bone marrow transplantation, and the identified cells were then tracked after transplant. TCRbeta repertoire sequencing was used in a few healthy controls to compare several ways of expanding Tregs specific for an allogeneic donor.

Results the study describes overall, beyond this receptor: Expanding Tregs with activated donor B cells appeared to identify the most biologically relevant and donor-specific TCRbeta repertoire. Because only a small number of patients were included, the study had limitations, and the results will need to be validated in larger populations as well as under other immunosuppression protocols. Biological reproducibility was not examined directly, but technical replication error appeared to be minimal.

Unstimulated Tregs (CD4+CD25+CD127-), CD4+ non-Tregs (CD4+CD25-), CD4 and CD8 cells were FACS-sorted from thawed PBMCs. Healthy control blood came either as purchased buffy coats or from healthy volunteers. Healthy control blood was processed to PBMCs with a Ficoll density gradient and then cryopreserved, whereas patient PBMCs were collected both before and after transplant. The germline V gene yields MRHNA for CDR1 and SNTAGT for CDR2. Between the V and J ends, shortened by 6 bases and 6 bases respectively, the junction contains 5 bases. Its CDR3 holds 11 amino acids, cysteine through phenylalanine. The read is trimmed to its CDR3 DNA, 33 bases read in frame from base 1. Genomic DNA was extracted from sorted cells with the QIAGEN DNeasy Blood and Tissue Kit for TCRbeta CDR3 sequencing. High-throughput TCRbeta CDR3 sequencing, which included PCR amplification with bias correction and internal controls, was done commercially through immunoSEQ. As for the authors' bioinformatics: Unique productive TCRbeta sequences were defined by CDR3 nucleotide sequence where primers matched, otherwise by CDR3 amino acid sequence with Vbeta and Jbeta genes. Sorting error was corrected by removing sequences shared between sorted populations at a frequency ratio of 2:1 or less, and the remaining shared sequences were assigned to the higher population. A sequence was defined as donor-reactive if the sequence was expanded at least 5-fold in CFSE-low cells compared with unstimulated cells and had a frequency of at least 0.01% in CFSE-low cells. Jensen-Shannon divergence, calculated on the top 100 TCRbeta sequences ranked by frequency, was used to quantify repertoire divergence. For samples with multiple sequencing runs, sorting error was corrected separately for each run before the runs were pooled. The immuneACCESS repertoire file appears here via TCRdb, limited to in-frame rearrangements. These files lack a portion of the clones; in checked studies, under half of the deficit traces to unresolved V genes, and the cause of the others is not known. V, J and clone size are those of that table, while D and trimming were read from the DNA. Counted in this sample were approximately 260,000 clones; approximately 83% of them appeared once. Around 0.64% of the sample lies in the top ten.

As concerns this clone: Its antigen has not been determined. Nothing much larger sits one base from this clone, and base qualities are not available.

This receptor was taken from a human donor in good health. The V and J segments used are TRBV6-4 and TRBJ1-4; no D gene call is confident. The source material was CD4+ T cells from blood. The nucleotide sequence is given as TGTGCCAGCAGAGCTTATGAAAAACTGTTTTTT. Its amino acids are CASRAYEKLFF.